This TCR beta chain was captured by sequencing in a study of blood T cell repertoires in COVID-19 (dated by TCRdb to the early 2020s). A note on the overall study: Samples covering the acute and convalescent phases of COVID-19 were provided by collaborators in the United States, Italy and Spain. Deeply sampled blood TCRbeta repertoires from subjects exposed to, actively infected with, or recovered from COVID-19 were included in the dataset. HLA class I and class II types, where available, came from metadata supplied by the sample provider rather than from assay-based typing. A de-identified subject ID, COVID-19 status, age in years and sex were almost always included in the sample metadata. The repertoires were released in a freely available public database meant as a resource for research on the immune response to SARS-CoV-2. The material from the prospective study consisted of cDNA or gDNA derived from T cells, B-cell-depleted T cells, or PBMCs. Samples came from the ongoing ImmuneRACE study (first 160 participants) plus 1,254 subjects from 6 global collaborators.

As concerns this clone: Its antigen is unknown. The sample holds no much larger clone one base away, and base qualities are not on file.

TCRbeta CDR3 regions were amplified from genomic DNA using the immunoSEQ Assay, a bias-controlled multiplex PCR. Turning to the authors' computational methods: Within the assay, amplification of reference gene primers was used to estimate how many nucleated cells each sample contained. To quantify the absolute abundance of each unique TCRbeta CDR3 rearrangement, sequence reads were collapsed and filtered. For each sample, productive Simpson clonality was calculated as the square root of Simpson's diversity index over productive rearrangements. As stored in TCRdb, this immuneACCESS dataset retains in-frame rearrangements with V and J assigned. A fraction of the clones does not appear; measured against another copy, unresolved V genes explain less than half of the discrepancy, and the remainder lacks a known reason. V, J and clone size derive from that table, while D and trimming were established from the DNA sequence. This sample gives 58,000 or so clones in total; 88% of them show up just once. 7% to 9% of the sample goes to the ten largest clones.

The germline ends are 15 bases apart after V is trimmed by 3 bases and J by 11 bases. Measured from the cysteine to the phenylalanine, the CDR3 is 12 residues long. Kept here is only the CDR3 DNA, which spans 36 bases and is read in frame from base 1. The germline V gene (reference sequence) provides CDR1 SGHNT and CDR2 YYREEE. Study-wide conclusions, independent of this receptor: Clinical and demographic metadata were provided uncurated, with the amount varying by source and participant.

Collaborating institutions collected whole blood in K2EDTA tubes following their own protocols. For TCRbeta analysis, collaborators shipped samples in one of three forms: frozen whole blood, isolated PBMCs, or DNA extracted from either of those sample types. The sample consisted of peripheral blood. Here the chain combines TRBV5-4 and TRBJ2-7; matching of 6 bases hints at TRBD2 as the D gene. The clonotype comes from a woman in her sixties or seventies with active COVID-19. The CDR3 reads CASSWGTAGKYF. The DNA is TGTGCCAGCAGCTGGGGGACCGCGGGGAAGTACTTC.